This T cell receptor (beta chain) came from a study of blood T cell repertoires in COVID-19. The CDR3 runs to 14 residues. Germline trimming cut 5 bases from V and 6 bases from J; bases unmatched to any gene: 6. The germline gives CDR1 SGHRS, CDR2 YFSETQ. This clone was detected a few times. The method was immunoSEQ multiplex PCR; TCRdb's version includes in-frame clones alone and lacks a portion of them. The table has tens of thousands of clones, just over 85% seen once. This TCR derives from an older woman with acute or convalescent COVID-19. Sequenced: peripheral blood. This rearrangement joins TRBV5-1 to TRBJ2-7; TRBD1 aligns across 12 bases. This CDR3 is CASSSGTGGVEQYF. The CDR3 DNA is TGCGCCAGCAGTTCCGGGACAGGGGGCGTCGAGCAGTACTTC.